This T cell receptor (beta chain) appears in the sequencing data of a study of OX40 agonist ivuxolimab in advanced cancers. Background on the whole study: Ivuxolimab was a fully human IgG2 agonistic monoclonal antibody targeting the costimulatory receptor OX40 (CD134). Intravenous ivuxolimab was administered to patients every 2 weeks at six dose levels: 0.01, 0.1, 0.3, 1.5, 3 and 10 mg/kg. Of the roughly 53 patients in dose escalation, some 20 had hepatocellular carcinoma, around 15 had melanoma, 9 had renal cell carcinoma and 9 had head and neck cancer. A male proportion of about 79% and a mean age of about 60 years, ranging from roughly 23 to 79, were recorded for the dose-escalation cohort. Patients were allowed to have had prior anti-PD-1, anti-PD-L1 or anti-CTLA-4 therapy, and approximately 40% of the dose-escalation patients had been treated with checkpoint inhibitors. Three dose-escalation patients achieved partial responses, one with hepatocellular carcinoma and two with cutaneous melanoma. The point of sequencing TCRbeta in the periphery was to test whether ivuxolimab changed TCR sequence diversity and drove clonal T-cell expansion. The paper reports the monotherapy dose-escalation portion (N of about 52 patients) of the phase I ivuxolimab trial. Results and caveats for the whole study, not just this receptor: Which antigens the clonally expanded peripheral T cells were specific for was not determined. After ivuxolimab, CD8+ T cells had more expanded clones than CD4+ T cells on average. In the 0.1-3.0 mg/kg groups, partial responders had among the lowest normalized peripheral clonal expansion, particularly in CD8+ T cells. Low levels of normalized T-cell clonal expansion were also seen in some nonresponding patients. At doses of 0.1 to 3.0 mg/kg, clonal expansion of both CD4+ and CD8+ T cells in blood was seen between baseline and week 6.

As concerns this clone: No cognate antigen has been identified for it. The input lacks base qualities; no much larger clone sits a single base away.

Genomic DNA was isolated from the sorted cells so that the TCRbeta CDR3 region could be sequenced. TCRbeta CDR3 regions were sequenced using the immunoSEQ Assay. TCRdb re-hosts the immuneACCESS table, in-frame sequences only. Its copies lack some clones; in the studies checked, an unresolved V gene accounts for under half of them, and the cause for the rest is not known. The sample table holds about 14,000 clones, of which around 80% were seen once. The top ten clones comprise roughly 19% of the sample. V lost 3 bases and J lost 6 bases; the stretch between them is 12 bases long. The cysteine opens and the phenylalanine closes a CDR3 of 14 amino acids. Just the 42-base CDR3 DNA is kept, in frame starting at base 1. The germline V gene sets CDR1 to MNHGY and CDR2 to SVAAGI. Patients with autoimmune disease history or receiving systemic immunosuppression were excluded from the trial. In every dose cohort, peripheral blood was drawn for TCR sequencing at baseline, cycle 4 day 1, and cycle 7 day 1. Samples were obtained from an open-label, multicenter, first-in-human phase I dose-escalation trial of ivuxolimab. The trial enrolled adults with locally advanced or metastatic head and neck squamous cell, hepatocellular, melanoma or renal cell carcinoma. Before TCR sequencing, CD4+ T cells and CD8+ T cells were sorted from peripheral blood as separate populations.

The clonotype was recovered from an adult with an advanced solid tumor such as melanoma, head and neck, liver or kidney cancer. Material: CD4+ or CD8+ T cells sorted from blood, obtained in a trial of the OX40 agonist ivuxolimab. The rearrangement joined TRBV6-9 to TRBJ2-1, with the D gene not confidently named. The CDR3 amino acid sequence is: CASSYQGLINEQFF. The nucleotides read TGTGCCAGCAGTTACCAAGGCCTAATCAATGAGCAGTTCTTC.